The entry that follows covers one TCR beta chain sequence. The antigen remains undetermined. The record originates from a study of PD-1 blockade in classical Hodgkin lymphoma. V was pared by 0 bases and J by 2 bases, with 10 bases of the junction left unmatched. The CDR3 covers 18 residues. Germline CDR1 SGHRS, CDR2 YFSETQ. Study-level results: Complete responders showed a baseline diversity that resembled the diversity of newly diagnosed patients. What caused the repertoire differences, perhaps disease activity or prior therapy, remains undefined. It was CD4+ TCR diversity, not CD8+, that rose significantly by C4D1. Patients excluded were those beginning nivolumab under 1 year after ASCT.

Repertoires were generated with immunoSEQ multiplex PCR, while TCRdb's copy carries only in-frame clones and drops some. Altogether approximately 26,000 clones are present, roughly 70% being singletons, with the ten largest covering about a quarter. All the patients suffered relapse after autologous stem cell transplantation, and brentuximab vedotin exposure differed. The chain employs TRBV5-1 and TRBJ2-3, with 9 bases matching TRBD2. The source of this sequence is a human donor with classical Hodgkin lymphoma. Sequencing was performed on peripheral blood mononuclear cells (PBMCs), taken before the second cycle of nivolumab. This CDR3 is CASSLAGVAGAITDTQYF. CDR3 DNA: TGCGCCAGCAGCTTGGCCGGGGTAGCGGGGGCCATCACAGATACGCAGTATTTT.